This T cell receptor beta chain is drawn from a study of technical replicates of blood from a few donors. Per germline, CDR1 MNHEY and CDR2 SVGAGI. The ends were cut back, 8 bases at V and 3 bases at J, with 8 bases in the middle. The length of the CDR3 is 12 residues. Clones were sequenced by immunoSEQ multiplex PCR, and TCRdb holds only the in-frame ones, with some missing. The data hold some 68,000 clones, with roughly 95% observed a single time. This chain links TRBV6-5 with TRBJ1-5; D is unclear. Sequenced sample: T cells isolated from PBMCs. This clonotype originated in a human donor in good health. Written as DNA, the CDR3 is TGTGCCAGCGGGCTTTTCAATCAGCCCCAGCATTTT. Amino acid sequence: CASGLFNQPQHF.